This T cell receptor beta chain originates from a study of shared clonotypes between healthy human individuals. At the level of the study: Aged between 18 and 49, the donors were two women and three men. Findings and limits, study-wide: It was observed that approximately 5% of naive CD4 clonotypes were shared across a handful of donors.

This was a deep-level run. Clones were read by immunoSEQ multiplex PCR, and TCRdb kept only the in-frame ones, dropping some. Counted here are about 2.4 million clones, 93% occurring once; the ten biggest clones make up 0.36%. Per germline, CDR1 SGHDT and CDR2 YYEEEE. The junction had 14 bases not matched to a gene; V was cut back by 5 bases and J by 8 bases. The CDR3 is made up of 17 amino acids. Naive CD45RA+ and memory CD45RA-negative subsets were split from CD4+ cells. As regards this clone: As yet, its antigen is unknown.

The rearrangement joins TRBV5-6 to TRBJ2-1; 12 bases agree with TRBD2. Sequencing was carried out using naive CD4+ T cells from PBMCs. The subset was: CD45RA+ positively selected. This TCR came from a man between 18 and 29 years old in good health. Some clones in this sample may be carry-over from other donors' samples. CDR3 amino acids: CASRPLPSGRAGDEQFF. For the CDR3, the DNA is TGTGCCAGCAGGCCACTCCCTAGCGGGAGGGCCGGGGATGAGCAGTTCTTC.